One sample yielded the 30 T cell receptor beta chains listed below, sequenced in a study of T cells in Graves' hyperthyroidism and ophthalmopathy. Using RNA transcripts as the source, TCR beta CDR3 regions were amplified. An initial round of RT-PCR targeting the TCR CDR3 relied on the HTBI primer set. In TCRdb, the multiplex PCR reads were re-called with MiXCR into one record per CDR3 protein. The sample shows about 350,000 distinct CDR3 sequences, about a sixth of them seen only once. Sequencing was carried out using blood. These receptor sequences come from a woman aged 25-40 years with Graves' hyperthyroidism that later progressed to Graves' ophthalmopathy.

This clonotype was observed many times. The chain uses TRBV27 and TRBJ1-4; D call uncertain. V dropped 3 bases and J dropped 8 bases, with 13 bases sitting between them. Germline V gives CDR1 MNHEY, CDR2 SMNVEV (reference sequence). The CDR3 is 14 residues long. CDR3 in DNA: TGTGCCAGCAGTTTCGCATCCGGAGCGGAAAAACTGTTTTTT. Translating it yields CASSFASGAEKLFF.

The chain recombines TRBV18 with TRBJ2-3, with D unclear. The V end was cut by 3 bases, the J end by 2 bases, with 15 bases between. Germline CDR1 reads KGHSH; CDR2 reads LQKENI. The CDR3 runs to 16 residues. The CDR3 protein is CASSPTQVFLTDTQYF. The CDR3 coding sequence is TGTGCCAGCTCACCCACTCAGGTGTTCCTCACAGATACGCAGTATTTT.

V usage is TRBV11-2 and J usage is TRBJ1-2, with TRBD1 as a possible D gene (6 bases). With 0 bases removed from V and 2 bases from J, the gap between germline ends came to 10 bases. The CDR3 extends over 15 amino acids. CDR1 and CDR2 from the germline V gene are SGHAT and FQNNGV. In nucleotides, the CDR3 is TGTGCCAGCAGCTTAGAAGCGGGGGCCAACTATGGCTACACCTTC. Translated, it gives CASSLEAGANYGYTF. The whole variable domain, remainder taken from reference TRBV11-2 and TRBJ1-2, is EAGVAQSPRYKIIEKRQSVAFWCNPISGHATLYWYQQILGQGPKLLIQFQNNGVVDDSQLPKDRFSAERLKGVDSTLKIQPAKLEDSAVYLCASSLEAGANYGYTFGSGTRLTVV.

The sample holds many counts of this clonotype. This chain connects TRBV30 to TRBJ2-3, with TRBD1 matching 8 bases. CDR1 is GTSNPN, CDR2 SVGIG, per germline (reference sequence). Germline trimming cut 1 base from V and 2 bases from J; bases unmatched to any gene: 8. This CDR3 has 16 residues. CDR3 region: CAWSAGTGLNTDTQYF. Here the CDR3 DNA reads TGTGCCTGGAGTGCCGGGACAGGATTGAACACAGATACGCAGTATTTT.

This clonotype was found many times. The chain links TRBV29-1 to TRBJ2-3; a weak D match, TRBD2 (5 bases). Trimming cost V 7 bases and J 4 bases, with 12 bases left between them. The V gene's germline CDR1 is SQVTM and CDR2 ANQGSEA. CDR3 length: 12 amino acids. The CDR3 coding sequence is TGCAGCGCGCTGGACTGGGCAGATACGCAGTATTTT. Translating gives CSALDWADTQYF.

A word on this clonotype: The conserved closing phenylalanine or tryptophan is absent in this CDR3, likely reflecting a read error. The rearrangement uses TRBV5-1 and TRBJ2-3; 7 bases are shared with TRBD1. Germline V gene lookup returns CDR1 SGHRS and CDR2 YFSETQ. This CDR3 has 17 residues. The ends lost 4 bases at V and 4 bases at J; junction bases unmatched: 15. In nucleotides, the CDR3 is TGCGCCAGCAGCCGTAAAACAGGGGAAAAACGGGCAGATACGCAGTATTCT. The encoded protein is CASSRKTGEKRADTQYS.

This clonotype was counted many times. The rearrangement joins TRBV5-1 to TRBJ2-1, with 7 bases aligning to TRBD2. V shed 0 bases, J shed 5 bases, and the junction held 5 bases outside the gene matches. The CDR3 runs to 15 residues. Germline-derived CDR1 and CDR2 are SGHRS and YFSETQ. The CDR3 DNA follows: TGCGCCAGCAGCTTGGGTAAGGCGGGAGACAATGAGCAGTTCTTC. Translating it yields CASSLGKAGDNEQFF.

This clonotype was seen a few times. Here the CDR3 reads CASSDPRGNTGELFF. The CDR3 region has the DNA TGTGCCAGCAGTGACCCCAGGGGAAACACCGGGGAGCTGTTTTTT. The J gene is TRBJ2-2, the V gene TRBV2; a possible D gene is TRBD1 (6 bases). This CDR3 has 15 amino acids. The germline gives CDR1 SNHLY, CDR2 FYNNEI. Trimming removed 3 bases from V and 2 bases from J, with 10 bases in between. Filled out from reference TRBV2 and TRBJ2-2, the complete variable domain reads EPEVTQTPSHQVTQMGQEVILRCVPISNHLYFYWYRQILGQKVEFLVSFYNNEISEKSEIFDDQFSVERPDGSNFTLKIRSTKLEDSAMYFCASSDPRGNTGELFFGEGSRLTVL.

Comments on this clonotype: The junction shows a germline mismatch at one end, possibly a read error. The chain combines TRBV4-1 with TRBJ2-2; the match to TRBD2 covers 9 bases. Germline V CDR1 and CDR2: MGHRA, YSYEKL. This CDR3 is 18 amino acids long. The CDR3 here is CASSRDLQSGRLTGELCF. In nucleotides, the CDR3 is TGTGCCAGCAGCCGAGATTTACAGAGCGGGAGGCTCACCGGGGAGCTGTGTTTT.

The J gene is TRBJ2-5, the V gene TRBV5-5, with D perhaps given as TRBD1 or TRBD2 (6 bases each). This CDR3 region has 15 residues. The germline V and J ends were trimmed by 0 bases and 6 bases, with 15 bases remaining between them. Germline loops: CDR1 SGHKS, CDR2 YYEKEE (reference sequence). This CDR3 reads CASSLAKGGWKTQYF. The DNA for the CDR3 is TGTGCCAGCAGCTTGGCCAAGGGGGGTTGGAAGACCCAGTACTTC.

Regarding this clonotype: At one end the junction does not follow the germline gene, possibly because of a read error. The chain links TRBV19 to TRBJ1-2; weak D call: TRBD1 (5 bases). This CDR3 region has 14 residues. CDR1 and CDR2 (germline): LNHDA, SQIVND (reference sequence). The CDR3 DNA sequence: TGTGCCAGTAGTATTTTGACAGCTAACTATAGCTACACCTTC. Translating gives CASSILTANYSYTF.

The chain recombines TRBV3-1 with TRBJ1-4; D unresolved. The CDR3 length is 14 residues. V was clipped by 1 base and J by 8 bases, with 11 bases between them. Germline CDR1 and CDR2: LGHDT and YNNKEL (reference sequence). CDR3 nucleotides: TGTGCCAGCAGCCAAGGGACGGTGATCGAAAAACTGTTTTTT. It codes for CASSQGTVIEKLFF.

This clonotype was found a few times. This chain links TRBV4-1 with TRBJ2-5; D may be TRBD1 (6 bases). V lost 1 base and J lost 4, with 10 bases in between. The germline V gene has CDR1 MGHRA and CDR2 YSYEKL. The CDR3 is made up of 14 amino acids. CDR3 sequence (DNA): TGCGCCAGCAGCCAAGCAGGGGATGGAGAGACCCAGTACTTC. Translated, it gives CASSQAGDGETQYF.

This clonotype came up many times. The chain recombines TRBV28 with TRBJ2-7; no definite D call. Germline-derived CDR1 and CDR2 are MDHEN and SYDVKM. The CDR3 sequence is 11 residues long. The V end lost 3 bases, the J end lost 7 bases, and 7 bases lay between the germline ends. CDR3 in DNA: TGTGCCAGCAGTTTGAGGCGGGAGCAGTACTTC. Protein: CASSLRREQYF.

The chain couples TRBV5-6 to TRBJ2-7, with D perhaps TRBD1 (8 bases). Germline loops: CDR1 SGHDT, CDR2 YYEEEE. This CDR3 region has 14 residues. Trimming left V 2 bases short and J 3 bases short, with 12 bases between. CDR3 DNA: TGTGCCAGCAGCTTTACAGGGGGGGGCTACGAGCAGTACTTC. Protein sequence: CASSFTGGGYEQYF.

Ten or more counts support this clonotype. The CDR3 loop is CAWSVKREGNEQFF. In nucleotides, the CDR3 is TGTGCCTGGAGTGTTAAGCGGGAGGGCAATGAGCAGTTCTTC. This chain uses TRBV30 with TRBJ2-1; 10 bases align to TRBD2. The CDR3 covers 14 residues. Germline V gene data show CDR1 as GTSNPN and CDR2 as SVGIG (reference sequence). The trim removed 0 bases at V and 6 bases at J, leaving 2 bases unmatched.

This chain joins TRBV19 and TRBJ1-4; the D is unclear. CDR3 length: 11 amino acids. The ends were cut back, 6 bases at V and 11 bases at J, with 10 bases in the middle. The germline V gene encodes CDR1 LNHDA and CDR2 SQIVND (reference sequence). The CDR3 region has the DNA TGTGCCAGTAGCCCAGGACGGAAACTGTTTTTT. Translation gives CASSPGRKLFF.

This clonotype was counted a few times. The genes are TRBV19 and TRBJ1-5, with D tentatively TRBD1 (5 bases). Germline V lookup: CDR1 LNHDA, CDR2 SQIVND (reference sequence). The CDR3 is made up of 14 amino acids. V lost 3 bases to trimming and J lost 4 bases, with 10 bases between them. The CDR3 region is CASSIRDGNQPQHF. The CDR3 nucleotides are TGTGCCAGTAGTATCCGGGACGGTAATCAGCCCCAGCATTTT.

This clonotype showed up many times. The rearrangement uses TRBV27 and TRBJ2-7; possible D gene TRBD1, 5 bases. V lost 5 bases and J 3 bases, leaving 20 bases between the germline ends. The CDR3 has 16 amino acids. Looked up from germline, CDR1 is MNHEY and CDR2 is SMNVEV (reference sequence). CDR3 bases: TGTGCCAGCAGTCCCATAGTCTCCGGACAAAACTACGAGCAGTACTTC. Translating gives CASSPIVSGQNYEQYF.

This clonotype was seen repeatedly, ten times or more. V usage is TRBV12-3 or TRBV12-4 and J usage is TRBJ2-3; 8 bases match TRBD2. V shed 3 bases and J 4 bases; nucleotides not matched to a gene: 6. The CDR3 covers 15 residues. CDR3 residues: CASSFREGLADTQYF. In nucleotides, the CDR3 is TGTGCCAGCAGTTTTCGGGAGGGGCTCGCAGATACGCAGTATTTT.

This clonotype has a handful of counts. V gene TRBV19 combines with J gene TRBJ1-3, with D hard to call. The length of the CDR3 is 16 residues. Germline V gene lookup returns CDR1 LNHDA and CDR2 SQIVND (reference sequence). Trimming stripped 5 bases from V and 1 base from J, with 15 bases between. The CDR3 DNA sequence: TGTGCCAGTAGTGCAACTCTAATCGTATCTGGAAACACCATATATTTT. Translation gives CASSATLIVSGNTIYF. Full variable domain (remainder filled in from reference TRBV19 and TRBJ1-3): DGGITQSPKYLFRKEGQNVTLSCEQNLNHDAMYWYRQDPGQGLRLIYYSQIVNDFQKGDIAEGYSVSREKKESFPLTVTSAQKNPTAFYLCASSATLIVSGNTIYFGEGSWLTVV.

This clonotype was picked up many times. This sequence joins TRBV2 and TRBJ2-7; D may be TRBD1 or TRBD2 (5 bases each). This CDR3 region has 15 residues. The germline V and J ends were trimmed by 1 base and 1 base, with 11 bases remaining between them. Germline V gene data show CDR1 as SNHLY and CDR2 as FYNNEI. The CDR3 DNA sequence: TGTGCCAGCAGTGAAGTCTGGGGGTTGTCCTACGAGCAGTACTTC. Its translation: CASSEVWGLSYEQYF.

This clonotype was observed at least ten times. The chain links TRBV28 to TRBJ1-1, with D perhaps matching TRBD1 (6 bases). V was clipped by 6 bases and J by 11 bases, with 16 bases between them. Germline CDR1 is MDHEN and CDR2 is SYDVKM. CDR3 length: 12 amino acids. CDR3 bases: TGTGCCAGCAGCTCAGGGGCGGGCCGGGCTTTCTTT. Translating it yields CASSSGAGRAFF.

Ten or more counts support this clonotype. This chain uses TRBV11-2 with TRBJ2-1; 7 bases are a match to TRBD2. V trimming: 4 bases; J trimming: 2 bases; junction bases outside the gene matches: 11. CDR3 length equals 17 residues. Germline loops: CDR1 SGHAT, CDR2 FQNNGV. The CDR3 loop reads CASSSVGGVRAYNEQFF. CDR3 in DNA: TGTGCCAGCAGCTCAGTGGGGGGGGTTAGGGCCTACAATGAGCAGTTCTTC.

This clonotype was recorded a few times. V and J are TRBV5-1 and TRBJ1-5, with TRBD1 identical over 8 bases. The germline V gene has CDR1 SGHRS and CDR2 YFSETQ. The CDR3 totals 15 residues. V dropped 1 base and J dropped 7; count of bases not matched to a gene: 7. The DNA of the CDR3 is TGCGCCAGCAGCTTGACTGGACAGGGAGGGCAGCCCCAGCATTTT. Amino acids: CASSLTGQGGQPQHF.

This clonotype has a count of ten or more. CDR3 loop: CASRSLRTERGLYQPQHF. Here the CDR3 DNA reads TGTGCCAGCAGATCCCTCCGCACAGAACGTGGTCTGTATCAGCCCCAGCATTTT. This chain joins TRBV28 and TRBJ1-5; unclear D gene. The CDR3 covers 18 residues. V dropped 6 bases and J dropped 5 bases, with 26 bases sitting between them. Germline assignment: CDR1 MDHEN and CDR2 SYDVKM.

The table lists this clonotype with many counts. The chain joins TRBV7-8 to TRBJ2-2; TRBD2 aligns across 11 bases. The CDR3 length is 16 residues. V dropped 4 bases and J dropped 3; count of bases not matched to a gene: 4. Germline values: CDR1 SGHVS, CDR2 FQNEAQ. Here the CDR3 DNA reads TGTGCCAGCAGCTCCTTAGCGGGAGGGTACACCGGGGAGCTGTTTTTT. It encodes CASSSLAGGYTGELFF.

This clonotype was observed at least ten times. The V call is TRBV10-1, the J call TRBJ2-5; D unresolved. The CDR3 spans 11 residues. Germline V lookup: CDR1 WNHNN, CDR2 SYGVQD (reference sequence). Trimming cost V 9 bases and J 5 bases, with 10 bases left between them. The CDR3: CARPSRETQYF. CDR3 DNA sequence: TGCGCCAGGCCGTCCCGTGAGACCCAGTACTTC.

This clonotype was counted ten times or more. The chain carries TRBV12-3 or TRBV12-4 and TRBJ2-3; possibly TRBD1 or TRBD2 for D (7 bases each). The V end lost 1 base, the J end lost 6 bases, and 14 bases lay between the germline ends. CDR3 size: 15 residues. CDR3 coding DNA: TGTGCCAGCAGTTTAGGACAGGGAGGGTGGGATACGCAGTATTTT. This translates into CASSLGQGGWDTQYF.

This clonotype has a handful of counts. The CDR3 DNA sequence: TGTGCCAGTAGCGTGGGCAGAAATCAGCCCCAGCATTTT. Translation: CASSVGRNQPQHF. The chain joins TRBV19 to TRBJ1-5; D gene ambiguous. The V gene's germline CDR1 is LNHDA and CDR2 SQIVND (reference sequence). The CDR3 has 13 amino acids. The V end lost 6 bases, the J end lost 4 bases, and 10 bases lay between the germline ends.